This entry features one T cell receptor beta chain sequence. Its antigen remains undetermined. The sample holds no much larger clone one base away, and base qualities are not on file. These data belong to a study of T cell repertoires and leukemia-associated antigens (dated 2019 in TCRdb). Looking at the study overall: Around 15 million effective reads were obtained overall, with each sample giving about 5.1 to 6.6 million read pairs and about 3.3 to 5.0 million effective reads. Study-level results and caveats: The antigen specificity and function of the expanded clones were not directly tested, and further investigation of both was required. The four groups showed no significant differences in numbers of Vbeta genes (roughly 60), Jbeta genes (approximately 15), VDJ rearrangements, or unique CDR3s.

CD3+ T cells were first rested overnight at more than 2 million cells/mL in RPMI 1640 without fetal bovine serum. CD3+ T cells were isolated from PBMCs with MACS immunomagnetic beads following the manufacturer's instructions. Total RNA was extracted from the cultured T cells using TRIzol reagent. 5' rapid amplification of cDNA ends (5'RACE) was the method used to amplify TCRbeta libraries from the RNA. Before sequencing, library concentration and integrity were assessed using Qubit, an Agilent instrument, and quantitative PCR. Sequencing of qualified libraries was performed on Illumina HiSeq or MiSeq by a commercial service provider. The authors' pipeline ran thus. TCR sequences in each sample were identified with MiXCR version 1.8.2. To qualify, a clone needed a CDR3 longer than four amino acids, an in-frame nucleotide length, and no stop codon. A read counted as effective if the read contained the complete CDR3 structure. RT-PCR with 24 Vbeta primers, GeneScan spectratyping, and Sanger sequencing were used to validate the expanded clones. Through fastp at Q25 and MiXCR, TCRdb rebuilt clones from the public reads, retaining in-frame beta chains. Each record represents a unique CDR3 protein, reported with the most common genes and DNA among its rows. The V and J calls here are based on TCRdb, not the publication. Present in this sample are approximately 9,300 distinct CDR3 sequences, 40% to 45% of which were seen just once. The ten largest clones represent around 58% of the sample.

The specimen sequenced was CD3+ T cells sorted from blood and cultured. This TCR was sampled from a female donor in good health.

The encoded CDR3 is CSAREQVDVEQYF. Here is the DNA: TGCAGTGCTAGAGAACAAGTAGACGTCGAGCAGTACTTC. The chain was built from TRBV20-1 and TRBJ2-7, with the D gene uncertain. Trimming at the junction amounts to 0 bases on V and 6 bases on J, and the germline ends lie 12 bases apart. The CDR3 contains 13 residues, cysteine and phenylalanine counted. The entry retains the CDR3 DNA only, 39 bases that are in frame from base 1. The CDR1 and CDR2 encoded by the germline V gene (reference sequence) are DFQATT and SNEGSKA.